This is a list of T cell receptor beta chains from one sample in a study of blood T cell repertoires in COVID-19. The data were produced by immunoSEQ multiplex PCR, yet TCRdb's version contains in-frame clones alone and is incomplete. The sample includes 300,000 to 350,000 clones, around 90% of them seen just once. The sequenced sample was PBMCs or T cells enriched from blood (not recorded which). The source is a man aged 30-40 years who had recovered from COVID-19. CDR3s include the opening cysteine and the closing phenylalanine or tryptophan. D genes are given only for firm matches. The size entry is marked missing in some rows and otherwise reads once, few, many or a size class.

>NA|TRBJ2-1|NA|TRBV2|13
TGTGCCAGCAGTGAGAGTCCGTACAATGAGCAGTTCTTC
CASSESPYNEQFF
>NA|TRBJ1-5|NA|TRBV19|14
TGTGCCAGTAGTATCTCTCAGGATCGGCAGCCCCAGCATTTT
CASSISQDRQPQHF
>NA|TRBJ2-5|NA|TRBV5-1|14
TGCGCCAGCAGCTTGGACAGGTACCAAGAGACCCAGTACTTC
CASSLDRYQETQYF
>TRBD2|TRBJ2-1|many|TRBV15|16
TGTGCCACCAGCAGGACTAGCGGGGGCTCCTACAATGAGCAGTTCTTC
CATSRTSGGSYNEQFF
>NA|TRBJ1-5|NA|TRBV2|12
TGTGCCAGCAGTGCGACTGCCAGGCCCCAGCATTTT
CASSATARPQHF
>NA|TRBJ2-2|NA|TRBV19|16
TGTGCCAGTAGCCATCGAGCAGGCGTGAACACCGGGGAGCTGTTTTTT
CASSHRAGVNTGELFF
>TRBD1|TRBJ1-5|few|TRBV19|15
TGTGCCAGTAGTATCTCGGACAGGTACAATCAGCCCCAGCATTTT
CASSISDRYNQPQHF
>NA|TRBJ2-1|NA|TRBV19|14
TGTGCCAGTAGTATAGGAACGGGGAGCTATGAGCAGTTCTTC
CASSIGTGSYEQFF
>NA|TRBJ2-1|NA|TRBV30|13
TGTGCCTGGGGATATGGAGGGAGGAATGAGCAGTTCTTC
CAWGYGGRNEQFF
>NA|TRBJ1-6|few|TRBV14|11
TGTGCCAGCAGCCAAGGGAGGGCCCTCCACTTT
CASSQGRALHF
>NA|TRBJ2-5|NA|TRBV7-3|13
TGTGCCAGCAGCGCCCCGGGGGAAGAGACCCAGTACTTC
CASSAPGEETQYF
>NA|TRBJ2-3|once|TRBV2|12
TGTGCCAGCAGTGAGCAGACAGATACGCAGTATTTT
CASSEQTDTQYF
>TRBD1|TRBJ1-1|NA|TRBV28|15
TGTGCCAGCAGTTGGGGTGGGACAGGGGGCACTGAAGCTTTCTTT
CASSWGGTGGTEAFF
>NA|TRBJ2-7|NA|TRBV9|16
TGTGCCAGCAGCGTAGGTCTGGTCAGGGGCTCCTACGAGCAGTACTTC
CASSVGLVRGSYEQYF
>TRBD1|TRBJ2-7|NA|TRBV5-1|15
TGCGCCAGCAGCTCGGCCGGGACAGGCTTCTACGAGCAGTACTTC
CASSSAGTGFYEQYF
>NA|TRBJ1-2|NA|TRBV28|14
TGTGCCAGCAGTCAAAGGAGGGTACTATATGGCTACACCTTC
CASSQRRVLYGYTF
>TRBD1|TRBJ1-5|NA|TRBV27|16
TGTGCCAGCAGTTTGTCAGGGGGCGGGAGCAATCAGCCCCAGCATTTT
CASSLSGGGSNQPQHF
>NA|TRBJ1-2|NA|TRBV5-1|13
TGCGCCAGCAGCGTACAGGTCGACTATGGCTACACCTTC
CASSVQVDYGYTF
>TRBD1|TRBJ2-5|NA|TRBV13|14
TGTGCCAGCACTTATGACAGGGGGCTTGAGACCCAGTACTTC
CASTYDRGLETQYF
>TRBD1|TRBJ1-1|NA|TRBV28|14
TGTGCCAGCAGTTTACTGACAGGGGGCACTGAAGCTTTCTTT
CASSLLTGGTEAFF
>NA|TRBJ1-2|NA|TRBV4-1|14
TGCGCCAGCAGCCGGACAGAGGCTAACTATGGCTACACCTTC
CASSRTEANYGYTF
>NA|TRBJ1-4|NA|TRBV5-1|14
TGCGCCAGCAGCCGGACACCGAGTAATGAAAAACTGTTTTTT
CASSRTPSNEKLFF
>TRBD1|TRBJ1-2|once|TRBV28|9
TGTGCCAGCGGACAGGGAAGCACCTTC
CASGQGSTF
>TRBD2|TRBJ2-5|NA|TRBV5-1|13
TGCGCCAGCAGGGTAGCGGGGGAAGAGACCCAGTACTTC
CASRVAGEETQYF
>NA|TRBJ2-1|NA|TRBV24-1|15
TGTGCCACCAGTGATTTGCATGAGACTGATAATGAGCAGTTCTTC
CATSDLHETDNEQFF
>TRBD2|TRBJ2-3|NA|TRBV4-2|16
TGTGCCAGCAGCCAAGATTGGCGGGGGAACACAGATACGCAGTATTTT
CASSQDWRGNTDTQYF
>TRBD1|TRBJ1-1|NA|TRBV11-2|13
TGTGCCAGCAGCTTAGTCCCTGGACAGGGAGCTTTCTTT
CASSLVPGQGAFF
>TRBD2|TRBJ2-2|NA|TRBV2|15
TGTGCCAGCAGACCGGGACTAGCAGACACCGGGGAGCTGTTTTTT
CASRPGLADTGELFF
>NA|TRBJ1-4|NA|TRBV10-2|14
TGCGCCAGCAGTGAACCGACAGACAATGAAAAACTGTTTTTT
CASSEPTDNEKLFF
>TRBD1|TRBJ2-7|NA|TRBV7-3|14
TGTGCCAGCATCCCTCCGGCAGGGGGCTACGAGCAGTACTTC
CASIPPAGGYEQYF
>TRBD2|TRBJ2-1|NA|TRBV3-1/TRBV3-2|16
TGTGCCAGCAGCCAATCTGGACTAGTCGTGAGCTATGAGCAGTTCTTC
CASSQSGLVVSYEQFF
>TRBD1|TRBJ2-1|NA|TRBV28|14
TGTGCCAGCAGTCGGCAAGGGGGCCGGAATGAGCAGTTCTTC
CASSRQGGRNEQFF
>TRBD1|TRBJ1-5|NA|TRBV5-1|14
TGCGCCAGCAGCTCTGGACAGGTCAATCAGCCCCAGCATTTT
CASSSGQVNQPQHF
>TRBD1|TRBJ2-7|NA|TRBV27|15
TGTGCCAGCAGTTCCGGGACAGGGGGCTTCTACGAGCAGTACTTC
CASSSGTGGFYEQYF
>TRBD1|TRBJ2-2|NA|TRBV4-1|14
TGCGCCAGCCGACAGGGAGAGGACACCGGGGAGCTGTTTTTT
CASRQGEDTGELFF
>TRBD2|TRBJ2-3|NA|TRBV10-3|17
TGTGCCATCAGGGCTAGCGGGGGGACCCTTAGCACAGATACGCAGTATTTT
CAIRASGGTLSTDTQYF
>NA|TRBJ1-5|NA|TRBV27|13
TGTGCCAGCAGTCACAGAAGCAGCCAGCCCCAGCATTTT
CASSHRSSQPQHF